What follows describes a single T cell receptor beta chain. Its antigen is not identified. PCR employed 60 Vbeta and 13 Jbeta primers. Measured with immunoSEQ multiplex PCR; TCRdb has only the in-frame clones, and not every one. The sample records about 160,000 clones, approximately 80% being singletons. The data were taken from a study of cytomegalovirus exposure and HLA in healthy donors. Study information: From donors who were HLA-typed, an early data release held approximately 80 million unique TCRs. Study-wide results and caveats: The analysis excluded some indistinguishable V segments, including TRBV6-2 and TRBV6-3. Rates of TCR association differed by HLA locus in a later analysis, with DRB1 highest and HLA-C lowest. Later on, a genetic analysis was performed. It linked a missense variant in DCLRE1C with V- and J-gene trimming of TCR beta.

The length of the CDR3 is 14 residues. Looked up from germline, CDR1 is SGHDT and CDR2 is YYEEEE. Trimming removed 0 bases at V and 4 bases at J, with 10 bases between. The sequence was collected from a woman between 18 and 30 years old in good health and CMV-seronegative. This chain links TRBV5-6 with TRBJ1-1; D might be TRBD1 (5 bases). Sequenced input: PBMCs. The CDR3 spells CASSLAGSGTEAFF. The CDR3 DNA reads as TGTGCCAGCAGCTTGGCAGGGTCGGGCACTGAAGCTTTCTTT.